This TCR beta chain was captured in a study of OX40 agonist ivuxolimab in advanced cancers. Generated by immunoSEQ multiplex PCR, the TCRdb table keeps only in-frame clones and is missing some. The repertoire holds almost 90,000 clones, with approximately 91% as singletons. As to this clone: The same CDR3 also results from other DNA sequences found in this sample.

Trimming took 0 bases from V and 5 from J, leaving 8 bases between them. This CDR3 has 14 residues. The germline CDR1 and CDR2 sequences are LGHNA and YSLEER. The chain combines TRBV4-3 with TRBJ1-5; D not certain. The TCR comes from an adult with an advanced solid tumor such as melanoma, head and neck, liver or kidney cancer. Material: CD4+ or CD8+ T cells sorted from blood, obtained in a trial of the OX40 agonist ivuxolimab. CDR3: CASSQETGDQPQHF. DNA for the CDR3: TGCGCCAGCAGCCAAGAGACGGGAGATCAGCCCCAGCATTTT.